Sequencing of this T cell receptor (beta chain) was carried out in a study of Graves' ophthalmopathy and Graves' hyperthyroidism. Overall study results and limits: Ophthalmopathy versus stable hyperthyroidism: 13-signature model gave around 90% sensitivity, less than 83% specificity.

Amplification of TCR beta CDR3 regions used RNA transcripts. Amplification began with first-round RT-PCR using HTBI primers, then second-round multiplex PCR was performed. TCRdb ran MiXCR on the multiplex PCR reads and lists one entry per CDR3 protein. Of 150,000 to 200,000 distinct CDR3 sequences in the sample, 39% were seen once. The CDR3 has 16 amino acids. Germline V gene data show CDR1 as SGHAT and CDR2 as FQNNGV. The V gene lost 0 bases and the J gene lost 5 bases, with 13 bases spanning the gap. Ophthalmopathy was moderately-to-severely active, CAS at least 3, NOSPECS at least 4, lasting under 3 months. This clonotype was recorded at least ten times. Antigen unknown.

Sample: peripheral blood. The rearrangement joins TRBV11-2 to TRBJ2-2, with D possibly matching TRBD2 (6 bases). The source of this sequence is a man younger than 40 with Graves' ophthalmopathy. The CDR3 nucleotides read TGTGCCAGCAGCTTAGAATCGGGAGTTGCAACCGGGGAGCTGTTTTTT. Translation gives CASSLESGVATGELFF.